Listed below are T cell receptor beta chains from one sample, sequenced in a study of response to subunit inactivated influenza vaccine. Using its own MiXCR run on the RT-PCR reads, TCRdb lists one record per CDR3 protein. The sample records over 150,000 distinct CDR3 sequences, approximately 11% being singletons. The sample here was non-naive T cells sorted from PBMCs, taken 35 to 45 days after vaccination. Receptor source: a man over 45 who received an inactivated influenza vaccine. Both conserved end residues are part of each CDR3. Each record gives: V gene, D gene, J gene, CDR3 protein. A D gene is named only where the DNA matches it firmly.

>TRBV6-5|NA|TRBJ1-4
CASSSLGRVAEKLFF
>TRBV19|NA|TRBJ1-5
CASTPDISNQPQHF
>TRBV20-1|NA|TRBJ2-1
CSARGFPGSPRDEQFF
>TRBV7-2|NA|TRBJ1-1
CASSLESSVAAEAFF
>TRBV5-6|TRBD2|TRBJ2-1
CASSLGSGGGIGQFF
>TRBV4-3|NA|TRBJ2-1
CASSQNPSTSYNEQFF
>TRBV28|NA|TRBJ2-3
CASSSSLYQSINTQYF
>TRBV29-1|NA|TRBJ2-2
CSVETGYTGELFF
>TRBV28|TRBD2|TRBJ2-5
CASSVWEGGQETQYF
>TRBV20-1|TRBD2|TRBJ2-1
CSSSPGLAGYEQFF
>TRBV7-8|NA|TRBJ2-7
CASSSTDGGAYEQYF
>TRBV3-1|TRBD1|TRBJ2-7
CASSPARGTGTYEQYF
>TRBV7-2|NA|TRBJ1-1
CASSLAQGHSTEAFF
>TRBV27|NA|TRBJ2-7
CASSLMEGGEQYF
>TRBV20-1|NA|TRBJ1-2
CSASRMGARMIGYTF
>TRBV14|NA|TRBJ2-7
CASSQGIVYEQYF
>TRBV7-8|NA|TRBJ2-7
CASSLEYEQYF
>TRBV3-1|NA|TRBJ1-1
CASSHKGVRTEAFF
>TRBV2|TRBD2|TRBJ2-5
CASSRTSGRETQYF
>TRBV28|TRBD2|TRBJ2-7
CASRSGETYEQYF
>TRBV6-5|NA|TRBJ2-7
CASSYSYGFSYEQYF
>TRBV3-1|NA|TRBJ1-3
CASSHSRRVRGNTIYF
>TRBV7-7|NA|TRBJ2-3
CASAACGASTDTQYF
>TRBV15|NA|TRBJ2-7
CATSRVWMRYEQYF
>TRBV14|NA|TRBJ1-2
CAISPGTEGYTF
>TRBV11-2|NA|TRBJ2-5
CASSPNRPQETQYF
>TRBV7-9|TRBD2|TRBJ2-1
CASSLAGLAGGWFF
>TRBV4-1|NA|TRBJ1-5
CASSQDRYQPQHF
>TRBV14|NA|TRBJ1-2
CASSQAGVRAPYGYTF
>TRBV3-1|NA|TRBJ2-3
CASSQEGTYVSTDTQYF
>TRBV18|NA|TRBJ2-7
CASSKSNEQYF
>TRBV12-3/TRBV12-4|NA|TRBJ1-5
CASSYAAGNQPQHF
>TRBV12-3/TRBV12-4|NA|TRBJ1-4
CASRPAGWYEKLFF
>TRBV10-1|NA|TRBJ2-7
CASSESVKGLYEQYF
>TRBV6-1|NA|TRBJ1-3
CASSLERVLSGNTIYF
>TRBV6-5|TRBD1|TRBJ1-2
CASSYRGGQGYGYTF
>TRBV7-9|TRBD2|TRBJ2-1
CASSLLAGTNEQFF
>TRBV18|NA|TRBJ1-6
CASSPPGEGNSPLHF
>TRBV4-2|TRBD2|TRBJ2-7
CASSQELRSPLAGAYEQYF
>TRBV28|TRBD1|TRBJ1-6
CASSLDPTGAGTSPLHF
>TRBV29-1|NA|TRBJ1-3
CSVGQGSGNTIYF
>TRBV15|NA|TRBJ2-3
CATSRTRLDRTDTQYF
>TRBV6-1|TRBD1|TRBJ1-1
CASSPGTAPLGTEAFF
>TRBV27|TRBD2|TRBJ2-1
CASSFALAGVNEQFF
>TRBV10-3|NA|TRBJ2-7
CAIRGLAGLGEQYF
>TRBV9|TRBD1|TRBJ1-6
CASSHHRGYNSPLHF
>TRBV20-1|TRBD1|TRBJ1-4
CSARGFRGQEDEKLFF
>TRBV29-1|TRBD1|TRBJ2-7
CSCSFRGRDYEQYF
>TRBV11-2|NA|TRBJ2-7
CASSLVSGGGYEQYF
>TRBV7-9|NA|TRBJ1-1
CASSLERTEAFF